A selection of T cell receptor beta chains follows, all from one sample in a study of shared T cell receptors in the human thymus. The table came from immunoSEQ multiplex PCR; TCRdb's copy has only in-frame clones and leaves some out. This sample has just under 550,000 clones; approximately 78% occur once, and the top ten carry about 0.013%. This same sample was also part of a study on human thymus T cells.

Sequenced input: thymocytes. These receptors originate from a boy under three years old with a congenital heart defect. CDR3s include the opening cysteine and the closing phenylalanine or tryptophan. Not every row has a clone size; where given, it reads once, few, many or a size class.

clone size,V gene,J gene,CDR3 protein
once,TRBV4-3,TRBJ2-1,CASSEGQGDEQFF
.,TRBV30,TRBJ2-3,CALPASCPQYF
once,TRBV9,TRBJ2-2,CASSGYPAGELFF
.,TRBV5-1,TRBJ2-2,CASSAMTGNTGELFF
.,TRBV4-2,TRBJ1-6,CASSRNIGHPYTLAYNSPLHF
.,TRBV27,TRBJ2-7,CASSFTTPYEQYF
.,TRBV28,TRBJ1-2,CASSPKPGLANYGYTF
few,TRBV15,TRBJ2-7,CATSGNRGPSGQYF
.,TRBV28,TRBJ1-1,CASSLLAQRDTEAFF
.,TRBV2,TRBJ2-2,CASSGDVGPGELFF
few,TRBV7-8,TRBJ1-5,CASSLVRGEGQPQHF
.,TRBV6-5,TRBJ2-7,CASSYSTGGGPAEQYF
.,TRBV27,TRBJ2-7,CASSPQLVAEQYF
.,TRBV13,TRBJ2-3,CASSARVGTDTQYF
.,TRBV7-2,TRBJ1-2,CASSLGLRGRVYGYTF
.,TRBV6-5,TRBJ2-6,CATFRGRGANVLTF
.,TRBV4-2,TRBJ2-3,CASSQICGNTQYF
.,TRBV30,TRBJ2-7,CAWSVLPNYEQYF
.,TRBV30,TRBJ2-4,CAWSVRRPGAGDVIQYF
.,TRBV29-1,TRBJ1-2,CSDRGNYGYTF
.,TRBV10-2,TRBJ2-7,CASSPGQPYEQYF
.,TRBV9,TRBJ2-1,CASSSTPGLGREDEQFF
.,TRBV27,TRBJ2-7,CASTSRPGQPYEQYF
few,TRBV25-1,TRBJ1-1,CASSLKGQLNTEAFF
.,TRBV5-1,TRBJ2-1,CASSLGHRDNEQFF
.,TRBV28,TRBJ1-1,CASTNLDRGREAFF
.,TRBV7-8,TRBJ2-7,CASSSRQGTSVISYEQYF
.,TRBV6-6,TRBJ2-7,CASRPPGRAEQYF
.,TRBV27,TRBJ1-2,CASSPRSGYGYTF